The entry below describes one T cell receptor beta chain. Its target is unknown. TCRdb's table, derived via immunoSEQ multiplex PCR, lists solely in-frame clones and lacks some. The data hold a few hundred thousand clones, with 90% observed a single time. The source of the sample is a study of cytomegalovirus exposure and HLA in healthy donors. General study results and limits: Some public TCRs appeared in many individuals, while most sequences were rare. Cytomegalovirus-associated TCR beta chains were listed, numbering under 200.

Trimming took 1 base from V and 3 from J, leaving 11 bases between them. The CDR3 is made up of 15 amino acids. Germline loops: CDR1 SGHVS, CDR2 FNYEAQ. The chain uses TRBV7-6 and TRBJ2-3, with a tentative D call TRBD2 (6 bases). The material sequenced was PBMCs. The TCR was taken from a young woman in good health and CMV-seronegative. In DNA form, the CDR3 reads TGTGCCAGCAGCTTAGGTGTAGGGAGGACAGATACGCAGTATTTT. This translates into CASSLGVGRTDTQYF.